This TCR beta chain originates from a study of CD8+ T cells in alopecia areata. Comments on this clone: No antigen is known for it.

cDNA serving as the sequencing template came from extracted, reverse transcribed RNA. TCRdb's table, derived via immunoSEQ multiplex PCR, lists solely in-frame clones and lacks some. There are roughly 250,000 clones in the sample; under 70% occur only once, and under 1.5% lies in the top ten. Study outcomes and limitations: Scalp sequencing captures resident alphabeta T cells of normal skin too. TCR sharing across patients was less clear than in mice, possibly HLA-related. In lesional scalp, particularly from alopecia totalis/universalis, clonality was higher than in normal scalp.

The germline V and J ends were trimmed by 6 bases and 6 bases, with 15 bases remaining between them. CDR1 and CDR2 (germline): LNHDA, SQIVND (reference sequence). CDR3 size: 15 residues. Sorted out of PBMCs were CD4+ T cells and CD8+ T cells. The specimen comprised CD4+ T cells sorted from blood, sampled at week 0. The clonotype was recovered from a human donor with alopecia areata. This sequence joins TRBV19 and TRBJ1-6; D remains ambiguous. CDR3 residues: CASRGVYRGNSPLHF. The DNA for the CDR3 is TGTGCCAGTAGGGGAGTTTACAGAGGTAATTCACCCCTCCACTTT.